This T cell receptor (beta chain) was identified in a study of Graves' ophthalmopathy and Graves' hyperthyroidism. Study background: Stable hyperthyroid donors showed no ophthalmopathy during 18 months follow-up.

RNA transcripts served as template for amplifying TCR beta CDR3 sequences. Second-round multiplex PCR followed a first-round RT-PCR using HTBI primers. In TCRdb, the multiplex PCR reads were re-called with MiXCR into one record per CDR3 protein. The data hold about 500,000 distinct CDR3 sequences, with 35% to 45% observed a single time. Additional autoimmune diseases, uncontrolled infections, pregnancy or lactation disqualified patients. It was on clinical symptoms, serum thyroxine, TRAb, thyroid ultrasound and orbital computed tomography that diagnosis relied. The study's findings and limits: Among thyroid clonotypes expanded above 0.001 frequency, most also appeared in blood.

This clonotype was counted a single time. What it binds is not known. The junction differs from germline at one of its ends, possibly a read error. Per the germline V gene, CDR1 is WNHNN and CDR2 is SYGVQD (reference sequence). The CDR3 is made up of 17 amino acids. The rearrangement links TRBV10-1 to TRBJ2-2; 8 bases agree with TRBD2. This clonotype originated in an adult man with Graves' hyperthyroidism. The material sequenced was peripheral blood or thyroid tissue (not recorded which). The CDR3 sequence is CASSPRGGGQRPGELFF. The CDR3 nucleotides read TGTGCCAGCAGTCCCCGGGGCGGGGGGCAACGACCCGGGGAGCTGTTTTTT.